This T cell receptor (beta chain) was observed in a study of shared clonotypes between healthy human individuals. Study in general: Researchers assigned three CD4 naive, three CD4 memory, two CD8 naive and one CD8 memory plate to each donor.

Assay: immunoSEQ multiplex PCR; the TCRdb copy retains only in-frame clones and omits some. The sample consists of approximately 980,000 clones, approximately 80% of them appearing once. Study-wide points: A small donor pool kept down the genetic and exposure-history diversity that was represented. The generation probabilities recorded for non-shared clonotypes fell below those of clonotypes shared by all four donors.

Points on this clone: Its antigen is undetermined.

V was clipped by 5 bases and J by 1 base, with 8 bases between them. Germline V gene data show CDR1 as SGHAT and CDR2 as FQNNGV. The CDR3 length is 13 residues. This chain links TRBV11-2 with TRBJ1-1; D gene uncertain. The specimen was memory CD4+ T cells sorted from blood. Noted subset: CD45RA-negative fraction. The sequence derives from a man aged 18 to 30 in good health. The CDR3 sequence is CASSTRPNTEAFF. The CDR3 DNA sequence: TGTGCCAGCAGCACTAGGCCGAACACTGAAGCTTTCTTT.